One sample yielded the 8 T cell receptor beta chains listed below, sequenced in a study of cytomegalovirus exposure and HLA in healthy donors. This PCR relied on a set of 60 Vbeta primers and 13 Jbeta primers. Profiling relied on immunoSEQ multiplex PCR, and the TCRdb table lists in-frame clones only, not all of them. The repertoire consists of over 110,000 clones, with approximately 80% occurring once and the leading ten covering approximately 2.3%. Sequencing used PBMCs. Every receptor here comes from a male donor in good health and CMV-seronegative.

This clone was observed a handful of times. V is TRBV4-2 and J is TRBJ1-1; tentatively, D is TRBD1 (6 bases). Germline loops: CDR1 LGHNA, CDR2 YNFKEQ. The CDR3 is 14 amino acids. The V end was cut by 0 bases, the J end by 7 bases, with 12 bases between. The CDR3 coding sequence is TGTGCCAGCAGCCAAGAGCCAGGGGCTAGTGAAGCTTTCTTT. Amino acids: CASSQEPGASEAFF.

As for this clone: A read error may produce the germline difference seen at one junction end. The rearrangement links TRBV7-9 to TRBJ2-7, with D possibly being TRBD2 (5 bases). Germline V gene lookup returns CDR1 SEHNR and CDR2 FQNEAQ (reference sequence). CDR3 length: 12 amino acids. CDR3 nucleotide sequence: TGTTCCAGCAGCTCCCTAGCATCCGAGCAGTACTTC. Its protein product is CSSSSLASEQYF.

The chain is built from TRBV29-1 and TRBJ1-2, with 10 bases aligning to TRBD1. The CDR3 length is 14 residues. The V gene end was trimmed by 2 bases and the J gene end by 7 bases; junction bases not matched to a gene: 7. The V gene's germline CDR1 is SQVTM and CDR2 ANQGSEA. The CDR3 loop reads CSVERPGQGPGYTF. The CDR3 nucleotides are TGCAGCGTTGAACGCCCGGGACAGGGGCCTGGCTACACCTTC.

The chain is built from TRBV10-1 and TRBJ2-1, with D hard to call. This CDR3 is 13 amino acids long. In germline, CDR1 is WNHNN, CDR2 SYGVQD (reference sequence). V was cut by 0 bases and J by 7 bases, with 7 bases left in between. This CDR3 is CASSESLRNEQFF. The CDR3 DNA reads TGCGCCAGCAGTGAGTCTCTCCGGAATGAGCAGTTCTTC.

This clone occurred once. This chain connects TRBV19 to TRBJ1-1; tentative D call: TRBD1 (5 bases). The CDR3 runs 12 residues. Germline V CDR1 and CDR2: LNHDA, SQIVND (reference sequence). V was shortened by 3 bases and J by 7 bases, with 9 bases between the two germline ends. The CDR3 spells CASSMGLVEAFF. DNA for the CDR3: TGTGCCAGTAGTATGGGACTGGTTGAAGCTTTCTTT.

This sequence joins TRBV10-1 and TRBJ2-7, with 12 bases that match TRBD2. There are 17 residues in the CDR3. After removal of 3 bases from V and 5 bases from J, the junction contained 11 bases not matched to a gene. The germline gives CDR1 WNHNN, CDR2 SYGVQD (reference sequence). The CDR3 loop reads CASSDSGLAGGPHEQYF. The CDR3 DNA is TGCGCCAGCAGTGACTCTGGGCTAGCGGGAGGGCCACACGAGCAGTACTTC.

As concerns this clone: The sample has other DNA sequences that encode this CDR3 too. The genes are TRBV2 and TRBJ2-2; 12 bases fit TRBD2. The CDR3 length is 17 residues. The germline V gene encodes CDR1 SNHLY and CDR2 FYNNEI. After removal of 6 bases from V and 2 bases from J, the junction contained 7 bases not matched to a gene. In DNA, the CDR3 is TGTGCCAGCAGGAGGGGGACTAGCGGGTACAACACCGGGGAGCTGTTTTTT. Its translation: CASRRGTSGYNTGELFF.

This chain joins TRBV18 and TRBJ2-5, with D unresolved. This CDR3 has 13 amino acids. V was pared by 6 bases and J by 0 bases, with 8 bases between. Germline values: CDR1 KGHSH, CDR2 LQKENI. The CDR3 nucleotides read TGTGCCAGCTCCCTGGCCTACCAAGAGACCCAGTACTTC. It encodes CASSLAYQETQYF.